This TCR beta chain was documented in a study of cytomegalovirus exposure and HLA in healthy donors. Regarding the study as a whole: In a later analysis, at a false discovery rate of 0.05, 16,951 TCR beta sequences matched HLA alleles. Among TCR sequences, most were rare, though some public TCRs appeared in many donors. According to reports, the classifier identified cytomegalovirus status with high specificity and sensitivity.

As to this clone: Its antigen is not known.

PCR involved 60 Vbeta and 13 Jbeta primers. Sequenced by immunoSEQ multiplex PCR; TCRdb stores in-frame clones only, minus some. The sample lists 120,000 or so clones; more than 65% were seen once. Sequenced material: PBMCs. The sequence was obtained from a man under 40 in good health and CMV-seropositive.

This chain's CDR3 is CASSTGFSDEQFF. Written as DNA, the CDR3 is TGTGCCAGCAGTACAGGGTTTTCGGATGAGCAGTTCTTC. This chain links TRBV6-5 with TRBJ2-1, with D perhaps TRBD1 (6 bases). There are 13 residues in the CDR3. Germline assignment: CDR1 MNHEY and CDR2 SVGAGI. V was pared by 5 bases and J by 8 bases, with 13 bases between.